Shown below are 29 T cell receptor beta chains from a single sample sequenced in a study of blood T cell repertoires in COVID-19. The protocol was immunoSEQ multiplex PCR, while the TCRdb copy is restricted to in-frame clones and leaves out a portion. The sample has 150,000 to 200,000 clones; 70% to 85% are singletons. The sequenced material came from peripheral blood. The receptor source for this set is a human donor with acute or convalescent COVID-19. The donor label of this sample is uncertain.

In its sample, this clone was seen once. The J gene is TRBJ1-6, the V gene TRBV2; 7 bases align to TRBD1. The germline CDR1 and CDR2 sequences are SNHLY and FYNNEI. V lost 6 bases to trimming and J lost 6 bases; unmatched junction nucleotides: 2. The CDR3 is made up of 13 amino acids. CDR3 residues: CASSGTANSPLHF. CDR3 bases: TGTGCCAGCAGCGGGACAGCTAATTCACCCCTCCACTTT.

The chain employs TRBV28 and TRBJ2-5, with 11 bases identical to TRBD2. The junction had 4 bases not matched to a gene; V was cut back by 3 bases and J by 4 bases. Germline-derived CDR1 and CDR2 are MDHEN and SYDVKM. This CDR3 has 15 amino acids. In DNA form, the CDR3 reads TGTGCCAGCAGTTTTAATCTAGCGGGAGGAGAGACCCAGTACTTC. This sequence encodes CASSFNLAGGETQYF.

The chain combines TRBV11-2 with TRBJ1-6; D possibly corresponds to TRBD1 (6 bases). V dropped 1 base and J dropped 9 bases, with 13 bases sitting between them. This CDR3 region has 15 residues. CDR1 is SGHAT and CDR2 is FQNNGV in the germline V gene. The CDR3 coding sequence is TGTGCCAGCAGCTTAGGGTTGGGGGCCGGTTCACCCCTCCACTTT. It encodes CASSLGLGAGSPLHF.

The chain recombines TRBV11-2 with TRBJ2-1; TRBD2 aligns across 9 bases. The V and J ends lost 5 bases and 5 bases, in that order; junction bases with no gene match: 7. The CDR3 has 15 amino acids. The germline V gene has CDR1 SGHAT and CDR2 FQNNGV. The CDR3 DNA follows: TGTGCCAGCAGCCAAACTAGCGGGCGCGACAATGAGCAGTTCTTC. Amino acids: CASSQTSGRDNEQFF.

This chain joins TRBV6-5 and TRBJ2-7; 11 nucleotides align to TRBD1. The DNA end is a closer match to TRBJ2-1, so the J assignment may be wrong. Per the germline V gene, CDR1 is MNHEY and CDR2 is SVGAGI. This CDR3 is 14 amino acids long. CDR3 sequence: CASSYSGDRGFQFF. In nucleotides, the CDR3 is TGTGCCAGCAGTTACTCTGGGGACAGGGGGTTCCAGTTCTTC.

The V call is TRBV27, the J call TRBJ2-2; the match to TRBD2 covers 7 bases. The ends lost 7 bases at V and 3 bases at J; junction bases unmatched: 5. The V gene's germline CDR1 is MNHEY and CDR2 SMNVEV (reference sequence). This CDR3 has 14 residues. The chain's CDR3 is CASTRGRDTGELFF. Here the CDR3 DNA reads TGTGCCAGCACCCGGGGGAGGGACACCGGGGAGCTGTTTTTT.

The chain recombines TRBV5-1 with TRBJ2-2; tentatively, D is TRBD1 (5 bases). This CDR3 is built from 14 residues. Trimming removed 1 base at V and 3 bases at J, with 7 bases between. Germline CDR1 reads SGHRS; CDR2 reads YFSETQ. The CDR3 loop is CASSLKQDTGELFF. The CDR3 DNA reads TGCGCCAGCAGCTTGAAACAGGACACCGGGGAGCTGTTTTTT.

The chain is built from TRBV6-5 and TRBJ2-6; 10 nucleotides match TRBD1. From germline, CDR1 is MNHEY and CDR2 SVGAGI. The CDR3 runs to 15 residues. V was pared by 8 bases and J by 2 bases, with 3 bases of the junction left unmatched. The CDR3 sequence is CASLTGGTGANVLTF. The CDR3 nucleotides are TGTGCCAGCCTGACAGGGGGCACTGGGGCCAACGTCCTGACTTTC.

V usage is TRBV24-1 and J usage is TRBJ1-5, with TRBD1 as a possible D gene (5 bases). Per germline, CDR1 KGHDR and CDR2 SFDVKD. CDR3 length: 14 residues. The germline V and J ends were trimmed by 4 bases and 2 bases, with 8 bases remaining between them. DNA for the CDR3: TGTGCCACCAGTGACAGGGTTGGCAATCAGCCCCAGCATTTT. This codes for CATSDRVGNQPQHF.

The rearrangement links TRBV2 to TRBJ1-5, with 7 positions matching TRBD1. The ends lost 6 bases at V and 0 bases at J; junction bases unmatched: 8. Germline V gene sequence: CDR1 SNHLY, CDR2 FYNNEI. The CDR3 has 16 amino acids. Here the CDR3 reads CASRATTGNSNQPQHF. CDR3 DNA: TGTGCCAGCAGGGCTACGACAGGGAATAGCAATCAGCCCCAGCATTTT.

The V and J genes are TRBV5-1 and TRBJ1-1, with a weak D call TRBD1 (6 bases). Per germline, CDR1 SGHRS and CDR2 YFSETQ. The ends were cut back, 4 bases at V and 5 bases at J, with 15 bases in the middle. The CDR3 covers 14 residues. CDR3 DNA: TGCGCCAGCAGCGAAGGACAGCCGGGGACTGAAGCTTTCTTT. This codes for CASSEGQPGTEAFF.

The rearrangement joins TRBV6-5 to TRBJ1-1; TRBD1 might be the D (5 bases). V shed 6 bases and J shed 3 bases, with 11 bases lying between them. The CDR3 covers 13 residues. Germline CDR1 reads MNHEY; CDR2 reads SVGAGI. The CDR3 spells CASRLQQDTEAFF. The CDR3 nucleotides are TGTGCCAGCAGATTACAACAGGACACTGAAGCTTTCTTT.

This chain links TRBV6-4 with TRBJ2-2, with 7 bases fitting TRBD2. The V and J ends lost 2 bases and 0 bases, in that order; junction bases with no gene match: 3. The CDR3 covers 16 residues. The germline gives CDR1 MRHNA, CDR2 SNTAGT. The CDR3 loop is CASSDRAGTNTGELFF. The CDR3 DNA sequence: TGTGCCAGCAGTGACAGAGCGGGAACGAACACCGGGGAGCTGTTTTTT.

J is TRBJ1-5 and V is TRBV28; 7 positions match TRBD1. Trimming cost V 3 bases and J 5 bases; bases outside gene matches: 4. Per the germline V gene, CDR1 is MDHEN and CDR2 is SYDVKM. The CDR3 spans 14 residues. CDR3: CASSLGTEHQPQHF. The DNA for the CDR3 is TGTGCCAGCAGTTTGGGGACAGAGCATCAGCCCCAGCATTTT. Complete variable domain (other parts from reference TRBV28 and TRBJ1-5): DVKVTQSSRYLVKRTGEKVFLECVQDMDHENMFWYRQDPGLGLRLIYFSYDVKMKEKGDIPEGYSVSREKKERFSLILESASTNQTSMYLCASSLGTEHQPQHFGDGTRLSIL.

V gene TRBV5-1 combines with J gene TRBJ2-7; TRBD2 might be the D (6 bases). This CDR3 has 16 residues. The germline V and J ends were trimmed by 3 bases and 0 bases, with 16 bases remaining between them. Looked up from germline, CDR1 is SGHRS and CDR2 is YFSETQ. CDR3 nucleotides: TGCGCCAGCAGCTCCGCCGCTGGGGGGAGCTCCTACGAGCAGTACTTC. As protein: CASSSAAGGSSYEQYF.

The CDR3 nucleotides read TGTGCCAGCAGTGACAGGGGGTCGGGGGGCTACACCTTC. Amino acids: CASSDRGSGGYTF. J is TRBJ1-2 and V is TRBV12-3 or TRBV12-4; 9 nucleotides line up with TRBD1. The CDR3 is 13 amino acids. J was trimmed by 8 bases and V by 5 bases; bases with no gene match: 6.

CDR3 sequence: CASTTGTGGQPQHF. In DNA form, the CDR3 reads TGTGCCAGCACGACCGGGACAGGAGGCCAGCCCCAGCATTTT. V is TRBV2 and J is TRBJ1-5; 8 bases fit TRBD1. J gave up 7 bases and V 7 bases, and 9 bases lay outside the gene matches. CDR3 length: 14 residues. CDR1 SNHLY and CDR2 FYNNEI come from the germline V gene.

The J gene is TRBJ2-7, the V gene TRBV5-7; 8 bases line up with TRBD1. TRBV5-7 is annotated as an ORF whose role is uncertain. The CDR3 runs 18 residues. With 5 bases clipped from V and 4 bases from J, the junction kept 20 bases outside the gene matches. The CDR3 coding sequence is TGTGCCAGCAGGCCGTACACCCCTTCCGGGACAGGTGAATACGAGCAGTACTTC. This sequence encodes CASRPYTPSGTGEYEQYF.

This clone showed up just once. The rearrangement uses TRBV19 and TRBJ1-1, with a weak D call TRBD1 (6 bases). The CDR3 spans 16 residues. Per the germline V gene, CDR1 is LNHDA and CDR2 is SQIVND (reference sequence). The ends were cut back, 6 bases at V and 1 base at J, with 18 bases in the middle. Here the CDR3 DNA reads TGTGCCAGTAGCCCCGGGACATTGGGGGCGAACACTGAAGCTTTCTTT. It specifies CASSPGTLGANTEAFF.

This clone was detected once. The chain combines TRBV7-9 with TRBJ1-1; the match to TRBD1 covers 8 bases. Germline CDR1 SEHNR, CDR2 FQNEAQ (reference sequence). The length of the CDR3 is 15 residues. J was trimmed by 6 bases and V by 0 bases; bases with no gene match: 6. This CDR3 reads CASSLAETGVAEAFF. DNA of the CDR3: TGTGCCAGCAGCTTAGCGGAGACAGGGGTAGCTGAAGCTTTCTTT. Complete variable domain (other parts from reference TRBV7-9 and TRBJ1-1): DTGVSQNPRHKITKRGQNVTFRCDPISEHNRLYWYRQTLGQGPEFLTYFQNEAQLEKSRLLSDRFSAERPKGSFSTLEIQRTEQGDSAMYLCASSLAETGVAEAFFGQGTRLTVV.

CDR3 loop: CATSRDGTSGYEQYF. For the CDR3, the DNA is TGTGCCACCAGCAGGGACGGGACTAGCGGCTACGAGCAGTACTTC. The chain uses TRBV15 and TRBJ2-7; 11 bases match TRBD2. The V gene end was trimmed by 3 bases and the J gene end by 3 bases; junction bases not matched to a gene: 4. Germline V gene data show CDR1 as LNHNV and CDR2 as YYDKDF (reference sequence). The CDR3 length is 15 residues.

V usage is TRBV5-1 and J usage is TRBJ2-3; 8 nucleotides line up with TRBD1. This CDR3 spans 14 amino acids. In germline, CDR1 is SGHRS, CDR2 YFSETQ. After removal of 4 bases from V and 2 bases from J, the junction contained 3 bases not matched to a gene. Here the CDR3 DNA reads TGCGCCAGCAGCACGGGACAGGTCACAGATACGCAGTATTTT. This codes for CASSTGQVTDTQYF.

The chain's CDR3 is CASSVGGLNTGELFF. In DNA form, the CDR3 reads TGTGCCAGCAGCGTGGGGGGACTAAACACCGGGGAGCTGTTTTTT. The gene calls are TRBV9 and TRBJ2-2; 7 bases are shared with TRBD2. CDR1 is SGDLS and CDR2 is YYNGEE in the germline V gene. V gave up 2 bases and J gave up 2 bases; unmatched junction bases: 3. This CDR3 spans 15 amino acids.

The gene calls are TRBV19 and TRBJ2-7, with 10 bases fitting TRBD1. Trimming at V came to 5 bases and at J to 2 bases, leaving 6 bases not matched to a gene. Germline V gene sequence: CDR1 LNHDA, CDR2 SQIVND (reference sequence). The CDR3 contains 15 residues. CDR3: CASSVRDRGAYEQYF. The CDR3 DNA follows: TGTGCCAGTAGTGTCCGGGACAGGGGTGCCTACGAGCAGTACTTC. Combining the CDR3 with reference TRBV19 and TRBJ2-7 gives the whole variable domain DGGITQSPKYLFRKEGQNVTLSCEQNLNHDAMYWYRQDPGQGLRLIYYSQIVNDFQKGDIAEGYSVSREKKESFPLTVTSAQKNPTAFYLCASSVRDRGAYEQYFGPGTRLTVT.

The sample holds one count of this clone. The rearrangement links TRBV28 to TRBJ1-2; 9 nucleotides agree with TRBD1. V was clipped by 3 bases and J by 3 bases; unmatched bases: 5. Germline loops: CDR1 MDHEN, CDR2 SYDVKM. This CDR3 contains 15 residues. This CDR3 is CASSFQTGGHYGYTF. CDR3 DNA: TGTGCCAGCAGTTTTCAAACAGGGGGCCACTATGGCTACACCTTC.

The CDR3 region is CASSPTVNTEAFF. The CDR3 bases are TGTGCCAGCAGCCCGACTGTAAACACTGAAGCTTTCTTT. J is TRBJ1-1 and V is TRBV3-1 (or the pseudogene TRBV3-2); no reliable D call. V lost 4 bases and J lost 2, with 8 bases in between. Germline V gene sequence: CDR1 LGHDT, CDR2 YNNKEL (reference sequence). The CDR3 is 13 amino acids.

The chain couples TRBV27 to TRBJ2-1; TRBD2 aligns across 12 bases. Trimming cost V 3 bases and J 9 bases; bases outside gene matches: 6. Germline CDR1 MNHEY, CDR2 SMNVEV (reference sequence). The CDR3 contains 15 residues. The CDR3 sequence: CASSLTSGSGFEQFF. The CDR3, as DNA: TGTGCCAGCAGTTTGACTAGCGGGAGTGGATTTGAGCAGTTCTTC.

The chain couples TRBV10-3 to TRBJ1-2, with D tentatively TRBD1 (5 bases). CDR3 length equals 13 residues. V was clipped by 10 bases and J by 10 bases, with 22 bases between them. Germline V gives CDR1 ENHRY, CDR2 SYGVKD. The DNA for the CDR3 is TGTGCCACCGGGGTCGGGGGAGCTGGCGACTACACCTTC. Translated: CATGVGGAGDYTF.

CDR3 sequence (DNA): TGTGCCAGCAGCGCGGGACTAGCGTTACGATACAATGAGCAGTTCTTC. Residues: CASSAGLALRYNEQFF. The rearrangement joins TRBV7-3 to TRBJ2-1; 10 positions agree with TRBD2. V shed 5 bases, J shed 4 bases, and the junction held 8 bases outside the gene matches. The CDR3 consists of 16 residues. The germline V gene encodes CDR1 SGHTA and CDR2 FQGTGA.